The present T cell receptor (beta chain) was sequenced within a study of OX40 agonist ivuxolimab in advanced cancers. Regarding the research as a whole: The costimulatory receptor OX40 (CD134) was targeted by ivuxolimab, a fully human IgG2 agonistic monoclonal antibody. Intravenous ivuxolimab was administered to patients every 2 weeks at six dose levels: 0.01, 0.1, 0.3, 1.5, 3 and 10 mg/kg. Of the roughly 54 dose-escalation patients, hepatocellular carcinoma was present in about 20, melanoma in around 15, renal cell carcinoma in 9 and head and neck cancer in 9. In the dose-escalation cohort, roughly 80% of patients were male, and the mean age was roughly 60 years, with a range of roughly 20 to 80. Prior anti-PD-1, anti-PD-L1 or anti-CTLA-4 therapy was permitted, and about 40% of dose-escalation patients had received checkpoint inhibitors. Three dose-escalation patients achieved partial responses, one with hepatocellular carcinoma and two with cutaneous melanoma. Peripheral TCRbeta sequencing was intended to test whether TCR sequence diversity was altered and clonal T-cell expansion was caused by ivuxolimab. The paper reports the monotherapy dose-escalation portion (N of about 54 patients) of the phase I ivuxolimab trial.

The trial excluded patients who had a history of autoimmune disease or who were on systemic immunosuppression. Peripheral blood for TCR sequencing was collected from all dose cohorts at baseline, on cycle 4 day 1, and on cycle 7 day 1. The samples were taken from a phase I, first-in-human, multicenter, open-label dose-escalation trial of ivuxolimab. Adults with locally advanced or metastatic melanoma, renal cell, hepatocellular, or head and neck squamous cell carcinoma were enrolled in the trial. CD4+ and CD8+ T cells were sorted separately from peripheral blood before TCR sequencing. Trimming accounts for 3 bases at V and 4 bases at J, while the number of junction bases matched to no gene is 7. From a lookup of the germline V gene, CDR1 and CDR2 are MNHNS and SASEGT. Inclusive of the bounding cysteine and phenylalanine, the CDR3 is 17 residues long. The kept DNA is CDR3 alone, 51 bases in frame from the first base.

To sequence the TCRbeta CDR3 region, genomic DNA was isolated from the sorted cells. The immunoSEQ Assay was used to sequence the TCRbeta CDR3 regions. What TCRdb holds here is the immuneACCESS table cut down to in-frame rearrangements. Part of the clones is not present; checked against another copy, under half of the missing clones reflect an unresolved V gene, and the others are unexplained. Across this sample there are tens of thousands of clones, with around 86% seen only once. The ten top clones hold under 0.5% of the sample. A note on this clone: It has no known antigen specificity. No base-level quality is on record; no much larger clone is a single base apart.

Results and caveats for the whole study, not just this receptor: At doses from 0.1 to 3.0 mg/kg, clonal expansion was seen in both CD4+ and CD8+ blood T cells between baseline and week 6. Which antigens the clonally expanded peripheral T cells were specific for was not determined. On average, CD8+ T cells showed more expanded clones than CD4+ T cells after ivuxolimab. In the 0.1-3.0 mg/kg groups, partial responders had among the lowest normalized peripheral clonal expansion, particularly in CD8+ T cells. Low levels of normalized T-cell clonal expansion were also seen in some patients who did not respond.

Sequencing used CD4+ or CD8+ T cells sorted from blood, obtained in a trial of the OX40 agonist ivuxolimab. Recombination joined TRBV6-1 with TRBJ2-6, and 9 bases in between align with TRBD1. This clonotype was obtained from an adult with an advanced solid tumor such as melanoma, head and neck, liver or kidney cancer. The CDR3 is CASSEGTGYRGANVLTF. The DNA sequence is given as TGTGCCAGCAGTGAGGGGACAGGGTATCGGGGGGCCAACGTCCTGACTTTC.